This T cell receptor (beta chain) was documented in a study of T cells after yellow fever vaccination (dated by TCRdb to 2018 to 2020). With regard to the full study: Using CD3, CD45RA, CCR7 and CD95 staining, memory subsets (EM, EMRA, CM and Tscm) were sorted on a BD FACS Aria III. Memory subsets were sorted on days 0, 15 and 45 and at 18 months after primary vaccination, and on days 0, 15 and 45 after the 30-year booster. To track T-cell clones before and after primary and booster YFV17D yellow fever vaccination, bulk TCR alpha and beta repertoires were sequenced longitudinally. Blood samples were taken at several timepoints before and after primary and secondary immunization, and bulk PBMC replicates and cell subsets were isolated. Two healthy male donors, one aged 18 to 29 and one aged 30 to 40 years, made up the cohort. The SMART-Seq v4 Ultra Low Input RNA kit was used to prepare libraries from fractions with low cell numbers. The paper as a whole reports these results and caveats: Compared with the primary T-cell response, the secondary T-cell response was faster but weaker, reaching its peak on day 5 rather than on day 15. In the sorted memory subsets on day 0, nearly all vaccine-responding clonotypes were below the level of detection. The study included only two donors, which limits how far the findings can be generalized. Computational filtering was required because FACS-sorted repertoires could contain abundant contaminating clonotypes from the bulk population. A small fraction of clonotypes showed up in both the CD4 and CD8 compartments, probably as a result of convergent recombination. Most clones expanded after primary vaccination were re-detected after the booster (around 96% of CD4 and 88% of CD8), suggesting broad memory maintenance.

TCR cDNA was synthesized by 5'RACE template switching, through which a universal primer site and unique molecular identifiers were introduced. Priming of cDNA synthesis was performed from both the TCR alpha and TCR beta constant segments. Library amplification used two PCR steps, and the second PCR step added sample barcodes and sequencing adapters. Sequencing of libraries was done on Illumina HiSeq 2500 (2x100 bp) or NovaSeq (2x150 bp). In the source study's methods: Demultiplexing of reads and collapsing into UMI consensus sequences were performed with MIGEC, and V(D)J alignment was carried out with MiXCR. Using edgeR on replicate PBMC samples, clonotypes were called vaccine-responding if FDR was below 0.01 and the log2 fold change was above 5 up to day 15. CD4 or CD8 identity was assigned to each bulk clonotype according to whether the clonotype was present at higher abundance in the sequenced CD4 repertoire or the sequenced CD8 repertoire. To estimate the distribution of each clone across memory phenotypes, clonotype frequencies in memory subsets were weighted by FACS-sorted cell numbers. TCRdb reprocessing: public reads trimmed at Q25 with fastp, clones called with MiXCR, in-frame beta chains kept. Each CDR3 protein gets just one entry, which takes the most common genes and DNA from the rows behind it. It is TCRdb's table, rather than the study itself, that gives the V and J calls and clone size. Counted in this sample were 35,000 to 55,000 distinct CDR3 sequences; roughly 6.4% of them appeared once. Roughly a tenth of the sample goes to the ten largest clones.

The treatment or condition label for this specimen denotes: live attenuated yellow fever vaccine strain. A standard Ficoll-Paque protocol was used to isolate PBMCs from peripheral blood. RNA from sorted memory subsets was extracted with the RNeasy Micro Kit. According to the germline V gene, CDR1 reads MNHEY and CDR2 reads SVGEGT. The CDR3 goes from the cysteine to the phenylalanine over 11 residues. Kept here is only the CDR3 DNA, which spans 33 bases and is read in frame from base 1. V gives up 6 bases and J gives up 8 bases, and the segment between their germline ends measures 8 bases. This clonotype was detected many times. One base away there is no much larger clone; base qualities are not given.

The sequence joins TRBV6-2 or TRBV6-3 to TRBJ2-1; there is no confident call for the D gene. The sequence came from a man aged 25-45 years who received the YFV17D yellow fever vaccine. Sequences were derived from PBMCs, either bulk or a sorted T-cell subset (CD4+, CD8+, memory, or dextramer-sorted; not recorded which), sampled 45 days after the yellow fever booster vaccination. The nucleotide sequence is given as TGTGCCAGCAGCCAGGCATATGAGCAGTTCTTC. It translates as CASSQAYEQFF.